Presented here are 19 T cell receptor beta chains from one specimen sequenced in a study of cytomegalovirus exposure and HLA in healthy donors. Both 60 Vbeta primers and 13 Jbeta primers went into the PCR. Here immunoSEQ multiplex PCR was the method, and the copy in TCRdb shows in-frame clones only, minus some. The sample holds hundreds of thousands of clones, 85% to 90% seen once. Input material: PBMCs. Every receptor here comes from a woman between 18 and 29 years old in good health and CMV-seronegative.

Details on this clone: One end of the junction does not line up with germline, which may come from a read error. The V gene is TRBV20-1, the J gene TRBJ1-2, with D maybe TRBD1 (5 bases). CDR1 is DFQATT, CDR2 SNEGSKA, per germline (reference sequence). This CDR3 spans 11 amino acids. Here the CDR3 DNA reads TGCAGCGCTAAGCGCGGGGACGGCTACACCTTC. This sequence encodes CSAKRGDGYTF.

The rearrangement uses TRBV27 and TRBJ2-2; D is possibly TRBD2 (7 bases). The CDR3 covers 15 residues. Per germline, CDR1 MNHEY and CDR2 SMNVEV (reference sequence). V lost 6 bases and J lost 4, with 15 bases in between. CDR3 sequence (DNA): TGTGCCAGCAGGCGGGGGCGGGGGAGCACCGGGGAGCTGTTTTTT. Translated: CASRRGRGSTGELFF.

The V gene is TRBV4-2, the J gene TRBJ2-5, with 7 positions matching TRBD2. This CDR3 spans 15 amino acids. V gave up 5 bases and J gave up 4 bases; unmatched junction bases: 10. Germline CDR1 reads LGHNA; CDR2 reads YNFKEQ. The CDR3 reads CASSSRGGGGETQYF. DNA for the CDR3: TGTGCCAGCAGCTCTCGCGGGGGAGGCGGAGAGACCCAGTACTTC.

The CDR3, as DNA: TGTGCCAGTAGGGCAACAGGGGGTGAAGGCTACACCTTC. As protein: CASRATGGEGYTF. This chain links TRBV19 with TRBJ1-2; 8 nucleotides align to TRBD1. Per germline, CDR1 LNHDA and CDR2 SQIVND (reference sequence). J was trimmed by 8 bases and V by 6 bases; bases with no gene match: 8. The CDR3 is 13 residues long.

J is TRBJ1-2 and V is TRBV4-2; TRBD1 is a possible D gene (5 bases). The CDR3 length is 16 residues. Deletions cut 1 base from V and 1 base from J, with 13 bases between. CDR1 and CDR2 from the germline V gene are LGHNA and YNFKEQ. The CDR3 loop reads CASSQGVGTFNYGYTF. CDR3 DNA sequence: TGTGCCAGCAGCCAAGGCGTCGGGACTTTTAACTATGGCTACACCTTC.

J is TRBJ1-2 and V is TRBV7-2, with 7 bases lining up with TRBD1. J lost 6 bases, V lost 3 bases, and 7 bases had no gene match. The CDR3 has 14 amino acids. Per the germline V gene, CDR1 is SGHTA and CDR2 is FQGNSA. The CDR3 region has the DNA TGTGCCAGCAGCTTTCCCGGGACAGCTCATGGCTACACCTTC. This sequence encodes CASSFPGTAHGYTF.

The chain carries TRBV18 and TRBJ2-3; the match to TRBD2 covers 7 bases. Germline assignment: CDR1 KGHSH and CDR2 LQKENI. This CDR3 is 13 amino acids long. The junction had 9 bases not matched to a gene; V was cut back by 6 bases and J by 9 bases. The CDR3 DNA sequence: TGTGCCAGCTCGCCGGAGGACGGGGGGACGCAGTATTTT. Translating it yields CASSPEDGGTQYF.

The gene calls are TRBV15 and TRBJ2-5; 8 bases agree with TRBD2. The CDR3 sequence is 14 residues long. Germline V lookup: CDR1 LNHNV, CDR2 YYDKDF (reference sequence). The junction had 7 bases not matched to a gene; V was cut back by 5 bases and J by 5 bases. CDR3: CATSPGGGRETQYF. The DNA of the CDR3 is TGTGCCACCAGCCCCGGCGGGGGGAGGGAGACCCAGTACTTC.

The chain couples TRBV7-8 to TRBJ1-1; D is unclear. The germline V and J ends were trimmed by 7 bases and 1 base, with 7 bases remaining between them. Germline V gene data show CDR1 as SGHVS and CDR2 as FQNEAQ. The CDR3 runs 12 residues. The CDR3 bases are TGTGCCAGCAATATGGCGAACACTGAAGCTTTCTTT. This gives the protein CASNMANTEAFF.

The chain uses TRBV7-6 and TRBJ2-1; 8 nucleotides align to TRBD2. Trimming took 2 bases from V and 7 from J; bases not matched to a gene: 10. Germline lookup yields CDR1 SGHVS and CDR2 FNYEAQ. There are 16 residues in the CDR3. CDR3 in amino acids: CASSLIQREFGNEQFF. The CDR3 nucleotides are TGTGCCAGCAGCTTAATCCAGCGGGAGTTTGGTAATGAGCAGTTCTTC.

The CDR3 spells CASSARGEGLGEKLFF. The CDR3 DNA reads TGTGCCAGCAGCGCCCGCGGGGAAGGGCTGGGTGAAAAACTGTTTTTT. The chain couples TRBV9 to TRBJ1-4; D gene uncertain. V lost 3 bases and J lost 7, with 19 bases in between. The CDR3 sequence is 16 residues long. Per germline, CDR1 SGDLS and CDR2 YYNGEE. Full variable domain (outside the CDR3, taken from reference TRBV9 and TRBJ1-4): DSGVTQTPKHLITATGQRVTLRCSPRSGDLSVYWYQQSLDQGLQFLIQYYNGEERAKGNILERFSAQQFPDLHSELNLSSLELGDSALYFCASSARGEGLGEKLFFGSGTQLSVL.

This clone came up a few times. The CDR3 DNA is TGTGCCTGGAGCGGGAGGTCGTACGAGCAGTACTTC. Translated, it gives CAWSGRSYEQYF. The chain recombines TRBV30 with TRBJ2-7; 7 bases line up with TRBD2. The CDR3 spans 12 residues. Per the germline V gene, CDR1 is GTSNPN and CDR2 is SVGIG (reference sequence). V dropped 3 bases and J dropped 4; count of bases not matched to a gene: 3. Full variable domain (outside the CDR3, taken from reference TRBV30 and TRBJ2-7): SQTIHQWPATLVQPVGSPLSLECTVEGTSNPNLYWYRQAAGRGLQLLFYSVGIGQISSEVPQNLSASRPQDRQFILSSKKLLLSDSGFYLCAWSGRSYEQYFGPGTRLTVT.

V is TRBV19 and J is TRBJ2-2; 13 bases align to TRBD2. The junction had 0 bases not matched to a gene; V was cut back by 2 bases and J by 0 bases. CDR1 and CDR2 from the germline V gene are LNHDA and SQIVND (reference sequence). The CDR3 is 17 amino acids. CDR3 sequence (DNA): TGTGCCAGTAGTATAACTAGCGGGAGGGCGAACACCGGGGAGCTGTTTTTT. Translating it yields CASSITSGRANTGELFF. Full variable domain (missing parts from reference TRBV19 and TRBJ2-2): DGGITQSPKYLFRKEGQNVTLSCEQNLNHDAMYWYRQDPGQGLRLIYYSQIVNDFQKGDIAEGYSVSREKKESFPLTVTSAQKNPTAFYLCASSITSGRANTGELFFGEGSRLTVL.

The CDR3 bases are TGTGCCATCAGTCAGACCGAGGTTACCCAGTACTTC. As protein: CAISQTEVTQYF. This sequence joins TRBV10-3 and TRBJ2-5; no clear D. CDR1 is ENHRY and CDR2 is SYGVKD in the germline V gene. CDR3 length: 12 residues. V was pared by 5 bases and J by 8 bases, with 12 bases between.

The chain recombines TRBV5-6 with TRBJ1-1; TRBD1 matches at 7 bases. Trimming cost V 5 bases and J 1 base; bases outside gene matches: 5. Germline V gene data show CDR1 as SGHDT and CDR2 as YYEEEE. The CDR3 has 14 residues. CDR3 protein: CASRETGKNTEAFF. The DNA of the CDR3 is TGTGCCAGCAGAGAGACAGGGAAGAACACTGAAGCTTTCTTT.

In its sample, this clone was seen a few times. The rearrangement links TRBV7-9 to TRBJ1-4; 11 bases are shared with TRBD1. The CDR3 is 16 amino acids. The germline V gene encodes CDR1 SEHNR and CDR2 FQNEAQ (reference sequence). V was clipped by 0 bases and J by 8 bases; unmatched bases: 5. CDR3 region: CASSLAGQGAREKLFF. CDR3 DNA: TGTGCCAGCAGCTTAGCCGGACAGGGGGCGCGAGAAAAACTGTTTTTT. Variable domain in full (rest from reference TRBV7-9 and TRBJ1-4): DTGVSQNPRHKITKRGQNVTFRCDPISEHNRLYWYRQTLGQGPEFLTYFQNEAQLEKSRLLSDRFSAERPKGSFSTLEIQRTEQGDSAMYLCASSLAGQGAREKLFFGSGTQLSVL.

The V call is TRBV4-1, the J call TRBJ1-6; perhaps TRBD1 as D (5 bases). The CDR3 is 17 residues long. Trimming shortened V by 4 bases and J by 3 bases, and 16 bases separated the two germline ends. CDR1 is MGHRA, CDR2 YSYEKL, per germline. The CDR3 sequence: CASSPGKGQDYNSPLHF. CDR3 DNA: TGCGCCAGCAGCCCAGGCAAAGGACAAGACTATAATTCACCCCTCCACTTT.

V gene TRBV25-1 combines with J gene TRBJ1-2; D perhaps matches TRBD1 (5 bases). Germline-derived CDR1 and CDR2 are MGHDK and SYGVNS. Trimming stripped 2 bases from V and 8 bases from J, with 12 bases between. The CDR3 is 13 amino acids. Here the CDR3 reads CASSEPQGRGYTF. Written as DNA, the CDR3 is TGTGCCAGCAGTGAACCCCAGGGAAGGGGCTACACCTTC.

The J gene is TRBJ2-3, the V gene TRBV5-4; TRBD2 aligns across 12 bases. The junction had 9 bases not matched to a gene; V was cut back by 3 bases and J by 4 bases. Looked up from germline, CDR1 is SGHNT and CDR2 is YYREEE (reference sequence). The CDR3 totals 17 residues. The chain's CDR3 is CASSSIDLAGGADTQYF. In nucleotides, the CDR3 is TGTGCCAGCAGCTCCATTGATCTAGCGGGGGGGGCAGATACGCAGTATTTT. The whole variable domain, remainder taken from reference TRBV5-4 and TRBJ2-3, is ETGVTQSPTHLIKTRGQQVTLRCSSQSGHNTVSWYQQALGQGPQFIFQYYREEENGRGNFPPRFSGLQFPNYSSELNVNALELDDSALYLCASSSIDLAGGADTQYFGPGTRLTVL.